The rows below give T cell receptor beta chains drawn from one sample of a study of PD-1 blockade in classical Hodgkin lymphoma. Profiling relied on immunoSEQ multiplex PCR, and the TCRdb table lists in-frame clones only, not all of them. The profile shows around 17,000 clones, 84% of them singletons. The specimen sequenced was peripheral blood mononuclear cells (PBMCs). The receptors come from a human donor with classical Hodgkin lymphoma. The conserved cysteine and the conserved F or W are not part of the CDR3 here. Each record gives: D gene, J gene, V gene, CDR3 protein. D genes are given only for firm matches.

>TRBD2|TRBJ2-2|TRBV29-1
SIEGWGTSGRRGDTGELF
>NA|TRBJ1-1|TRBV6-5
ASSYPGYTEAF
>TRBD1|TRBJ1-2|TRBV7-3
ASSPKAGQSGGYT
>NA|TRBJ2-7|TRBV6-6
ASRPGVSGYEQY
>TRBD2|TRBJ2-3|TRBV7-2
ASSLALAGGPGDTDTQY
>TRBD2|TRBJ2-7|TRBV14
QVREGELR
>NA|TRBJ2-5|TRBV7-7
ASSLSVSRETQY
>NA|TRBJ2-6|TRBV6-1
ASREQVYSGANVLT
>NA|TRBJ2-7|TRBV5-1
ASSFREPHEQY
>NA|TRBJ2-3|TRBV28
ASSLVTGLKDTQY
>NA|TRBJ2-5|TRBV2
ASSEYAGAQTQY
>NA|TRBJ1-2|TRBV19
ASRSNYGYT
>TRBD2|TRBJ2-1|TRBV28
ASSSTSGKPQDSYNEQF
>NA|TRBJ1-2|TRBV16
ASSPPRAWGYGYT
>NA|TRBJ1-5|TRBV29-1
SVPTDQPQH
>TRBD2|TRBJ2-1|TRBV2
ASSPPGLAGGNEQF
>NA|TRBJ2-6|TRBV7-9
ASRGQRSGANVLT
>TRBD1|TRBJ1-1|TRBV7-3
ASSLGQGNTEAF
>NA|TRBJ2-3|TRBV28
AGSLGARGTDTQY
>NA|TRBJ1-1|TRBV6-5
ASSKVGRVVTEAF
>TRBD2|TRBJ2-3|TRBV4-2
ASSQERAGGPTGDTQY
>TRBD1|TRBJ2-2|TRBV4-2
ASSQGTGDTGELF
>TRBD2|TRBJ2-1|TRBV27
ASSFLAGNNEQF
>NA|TRBJ2-7|TRBV9
ASSVGGGLSVEQY
>NA|TRBJ1-1|TRBV5-5
ASNHRGALDTEAF
>NA|TRBJ1-1|TRBV7-7
ASSPMRPSPENTEAF
>TRBD2|TRBJ2-1|TRBV19
ASSRGTSGRFDEQF
>NA|TRBJ2-7|TRBV6-5
ASSRDWTYEQY
>NA|TRBJ2-1|TRBV20-1
SARYNEQF
>NA|TRBJ2-3|TRBV29-1
SVPGRGFGTDTQY
>NA|TRBJ1-2|TRBV7-8
ASSLLRGTNYGYT